This section outlines one T cell receptor beta chain sequence together with its context. The antigen it recognizes is unknown. Base qualities were left out, and no much larger clone turns up one base away. This specimen belongs to a study of T cell responses to AZD1222 COVID-19 vaccine (dated by TCRdb to 2020 to 2022). For context, the study as a whole: TCR sequencing covered 233 trial participants: about 210 given two doses of AZD1222 and approximately 25 given two doses of MenACWY control vaccine. Trial participants were enrolled by age into 18-55, 56-69 and 70-plus year subgroups, with approximately 150, 28 and 58 TCR-sequenced participants respectively.

The junction carries 19 bases between V and J, which are trimmed by 7 bases and 12 bases respectively. As encoded in the germline V gene, CDR1 is MNHEY while CDR2 is SVGAGI. Inclusive of the bounding cysteine and phenylalanine, the CDR3 is 13 residues long. Only CDR3 DNA remains: 39 bases, in frame from the first base. The CDR3 regions of human TCRbeta chains were analyzed by immunosequencing. The published analysis was carried out like this. TCRs in the repertoires were matched against a reference library of SARS-CoV-2-specific TCRs that had been generated with the MIRA antigen-specificity platform. Breadth was defined as the fraction of unique TCRs that were SARS-CoV-2-associated, and depth was defined as the fraction of total T cells that were SARS-CoV-2-associated. Using the MIRA data, every spike-specific TCR was mapped to the spike region that the TCR reacted to and assigned to either a CD4 or a CD8 class. Log10-transformed breadth and depth values were compared by one-way ANOVA with Sidak's multiple comparisons tests. The table was pulled from immuneACCESS by TCRdb, which kept in-frame rearrangements only. Such tables lose some clones; where checked, under half of the loss comes from unresolved V genes, and the rest has no known cause. The V and J calls and the clone size are those of that table, but D and trimming were determined from the DNA. For this sample there are 65,000 to 90,000 clones; 80% to 90% appear just once. In total, the top ten clones hold 7.5% to 10% of the sample.

Taken with the paper, the label for time point translates to: about 28 days (+/-7) after the second vaccine dose. AZD1222 recipients with second doses at about 4 weeks or about 12 weeks were pooled, because spike-specific TCR depth and breadth did not differ between schedules. Vaccinee samples came from UK trials COV001 and COV002, including a single-blind randomized controlled phase 2/3 trial of AZD1222 (ChAdOx1 nCoV-19) in healthy adults. For TCRbeta chain sequencing, PBMC samples from trial participants were taken at day 0 and at day 28 after the second dose. The research as a whole found: The 56-69-year group was small, and its depth increase did not reach significance, likely because of low power. Spike-specific TCR breadth and depth rose significantly after two AZD1222 doses compared with day 0 and with MenACWY recipients. Conclusions about previously exposed vaccinees were limited because only a handful of AZD1222 recipients were SARS-CoV-2 seropositive at baseline. Because no day 14 peak-response samples were available, the repertoires could be characterized only after the peak T cell response. Reportedly, almost half of the unique spike-specific TCRs recognized epitopes lying outside the regions that are mutated in the B.1.351 and B.1.1.7 variants. CD4 TCRs associated with the vaccine covered the entire spike protein, and the dominant responses were in regions 160-218 and 743-854. Participants were mostly white British and included more females than males, and it was suggested by the authors that clonal diversity may have been underestimated.

The source was peripheral blood, collected 28 days after the second AZD1222 dose. The V and J segments used are TRBV6-5 and TRBJ1-5; the D gene is possibly TRBD1, with 6 bases matching. The sequence derives from an adult who received the AZD1222 COVID-19 vaccine. The CDR3 reads CASTLKGGIGQHF. At the DNA level, the sequence is TGTGCCAGCACCCTCAAGGGGGGCATCGGCCAGCATTTT.